This is a list of T cell receptor beta chains from one sample in a study of blood T cell repertoires in COVID-19. Generated by immunoSEQ multiplex PCR, the TCRdb table keeps only in-frame clones and is missing some. The sample records roughly 170,000 clones, around nine tenths being singletons. The sequenced sample was peripheral blood. The receptors stem from a woman between 70 and 85 years old with COVID-19, enrolled during active disease. CDR3s include the opening cysteine and the closing phenylalanine or tryptophan.

TRBV5-1	TRBJ2-7	CASSLTSGRAGEQYF
TRBV14	TRBJ2-3	CASSQDPRTSGRGTQYF
TRBV6-2/TRBV6-3	TRBJ2-7	CASSYGLVGQGLYEQYF
TRBV28	TRBJ1-2	CASSSYTGGANGYTF
TRBV6-7	TRBJ1-4	CASTPGGARGGCNEKLFF
TRBV4-2	TRBJ1-2	CASSQEGQGYGDTF
TRBV10-3	TRBJ2-7	CAIGPNLAGGWEQYF
TRBV18	TRBJ1-2	CASSVQGDYGYTF
TRBV18	TRBJ1-1	CASSLGEGTEAFF
TRBV19	TRBJ1-6	CATRGLDNSPLHF
TRBV5-5	TRBJ1-4	CASRIGQGDEKLFF
TRBV4-1	TRBJ1-5	CASSQVGADQPQHF
TRBV5-8	TRBJ2-5	CASSWGTGAQETQYF
TRBV12-3/TRBV12-4	TRBJ2-7	CASSLIGNEQYF
TRBV6-5	TRBJ2-3	CASSYGTGKGTDTQYF
TRBV27	TRBJ2-7	CASSQKAAYEQYF
TRBV7-3	TRBJ2-2	CASSLGLPNTGELFF
TRBV2	TRBJ2-1	CASGQNRVNEQFF
TRBV10-3	TRBJ2-3	CAISEGREATDTQYF
TRBV7-6	TRBJ2-1	CASSDTGKGGSYNEQFF
TRBV29-1	TRBJ2-1	CSVTPPHTGTAVRRFF
TRBV10-3	TRBJ2-1	CAIGLDRIVDEQFF
TRBV9	TRBJ2-1	CASSVVGTSGMGEQFF
TRBV28	TRBJ2-1	CASSLSYEQFF
TRBV5-1	TRBJ2-2	CASSEDGPNTGELFF
TRBV6-6	TRBJ2-1	CASSLGQSYNEQFF
TRBV7-2	TRBJ2-1	CASSLQRVYNEQFF
TRBV19	TRBJ2-6	CASTYSSGANVLTF
TRBV19	TRBJ1-4	CASSTGTGGTNEKLFF
TRBV5-6	TRBJ1-6	CASSLAGVNSPLHF
TRBV19	TRBJ1-2	CASSTRQGNNYGYTF
TRBV19	TRBJ2-1	CATSGNYNEQFF
TRBV12-3/TRBV12-4	TRBJ2-3	CASRRSLDTQYF